What follows are 29 T cell receptor beta chains derived from one specimen sequenced in a study of T-cell memory formation after mild COVID-19. In TCRdb, the 5' RACE reads were re-called with MiXCR into one record per CDR3 protein. The sample has a few hundred thousand distinct CDR3 sequences, 25% seen once. The material sequenced was PBMCs or a T cell subset sorted from them (not recorded which). These receptor sequences come from an adult woman who had mild COVID-19 (a few samples of this study predate the infection). Cell type and time point are not known.

The rearrangement joins TRBV7-9 to TRBJ2-1; 12 bases agree with TRBD2. The J segment lost 8 bases and the V segment lost 3 bases, leaving 8 bases of the junction unmatched. This CDR3 has 16 amino acids. Germline V CDR1 and CDR2: SEHNR, FQNEAQ (reference sequence). The CDR3 DNA follows: TGTGCCAGCAGCTTCCTTCAGACTAGCGGGAGTGATGAGCAGTTCTTC. Translated, it gives CASSFLQTSGSDEQFF.

The chain combines TRBV7-9 with TRBJ1-1; D uncertain. CDR3 length: 15 amino acids. The germline V gene encodes CDR1 SEHNR and CDR2 FQNEAQ (reference sequence). The V end lost 1 base, the J end lost 8 bases, and 17 bases lay between the germline ends. DNA for the CDR3: TGTGCCAGCAGCTTAGACGGAGTGGTTGGAGAGGAAGCTTTCTTT. This translates into CASSLDGVVGEEAFF.

The V and J genes are TRBV7-3 and TRBJ2-3; 7 positions agree with TRBD2. The CDR3 totals 15 residues. After removal of 6 bases from V and 2 bases from J, the junction contained 8 bases not matched to a gene. CDR1 and CDR2 from the germline V gene are SGHTA and FQGTGA. The CDR3 DNA reads TGTGCCAGCAGTCACTTTCGGGGGGTCACAGATACGCAGTATTTT. This codes for CASSHFRGVTDTQYF. The whole variable domain, filled in from reference TRBV7-3 and TRBJ2-3, reads GAGVSQTPSNKVTEKGKYVELRCDPISGHTALYWYRQSLGQGPEFLIYFQGTGAADDSGLPNDRFFAVRPEGSVSTLKIQRTERGDSAVYLCASSHFRGVTDTQYFGPGTRLTVL.

The chain recombines TRBV15 with TRBJ1-1; D remains ambiguous. Trimming left V 5 bases short and J 1 base short, with 11 bases between. Germline CDR1 reads LNHNV; CDR2 reads YYDKDF (reference sequence). The CDR3 loop spans 14 amino acids. CDR3 sequence: CATSPRAGNTEAFF. CDR3 nucleotide sequence: TGTGCCACCAGCCCCAGAGCAGGGAACACTGAAGCTTTCTTT.

The chain combines TRBV12-3 or TRBV12-4 with TRBJ1-2, with 9 bases matching TRBD1. Losses at the gene ends were 5 bases for V and 8 bases for J; bases not matched to a gene: 9. The CDR3 runs to 14 residues. The CDR3 nucleotides read TGTGCCAGCAGTCCCCGGAGGACAGGGGTGGGCTACACCTTC. Translation: CASSPRRTGVGYTF.

The chain links TRBV9 to TRBJ2-6; D perhaps matches TRBD1 (5 bases). The CDR3 covers 16 residues. Trimming left V 4 bases short and J 0 bases short, with 11 bases between. CDR1 and CDR2 from the germline V gene are SGDLS and YYNGEE. CDR3 loop: CASSRSQGSGANVLTF. The DNA for the CDR3 is TGTGCCAGCAGCAGATCCCAGGGCTCTGGGGCCAACGTCCTGACTTTC.

This clonotype has at least ten counts. The chain links TRBV20-1 to TRBJ2-2, with TRBD1 identical over 9 bases. From germline, CDR1 is DFQATT and CDR2 SNEGSKA (reference sequence). CDR3 size: 13 residues. Losses at the gene ends were 6 bases for V and 6 bases for J; bases not matched to a gene: 5. The CDR3 coding sequence is TGCAGTGCAGGGACAGGGAGATCCGGGGAGCTGTTTTTT. Translation: CSAGTGRSGELFF.

This clonotype was recorded a few times. This rearrangement joins TRBV6-6 to TRBJ2-3; possible D gene TRBD2, 7 bases. Looked up from germline, CDR1 is MNHNY and CDR2 is SVGAGI (reference sequence). This CDR3 region has 16 residues. Trimming stripped 6 bases from V and 1 base from J, with 17 bases between. This chain's CDR3 is CASRDRAGHGTDTQYF. CDR3 coding DNA: TGTGCCAGCAGGGACAGAGCGGGACACGGCACAGATACGCAGTATTTT.

V gene TRBV5-1 combines with J gene TRBJ2-5; TRBD2 aligns across 13 bases. Germline lookup yields CDR1 SGHRS and CDR2 YFSETQ. The junction had 3 bases not matched to a gene; V was cut back by 0 bases and J by 1 base. CDR3 size: 17 residues. Here the CDR3 reads CASSLELAGGPQETQYF. CDR3 DNA: TGCGCCAGCAGCTTGGAACTAGCGGGAGGGCCCCAAGAGACCCAGTACTTC.

The V and J genes are TRBV7-2 and TRBJ2-1; 14 bases fit TRBD2. Germline values: CDR1 SGHTA, CDR2 FQGNSA. This CDR3 comprises 19 residues. Trimming cost V 4 bases and J 4 bases; bases outside gene matches: 12. The CDR3 DNA reads TGTGCCAGCAGCTCCCCTACCGCCGGGACTAGCGGGGGTTACAATGAGCAGTTCTTC. Its translation is CASSSPTAGTSGGYNEQFF.

The rearrangement joins TRBV6-2 or TRBV6-3 to TRBJ2-3, with 7 bases matching TRBD2. The V and J ends lost 0 bases and 3 bases, in that order; junction bases with no gene match: 6. The CDR3 spans 16 residues. The germline gives CDR1 MNHEY, CDR2 SVGEGT. CDR3 in DNA: TGTGCCAGCAGTTACTCAGGCGGGGGAGTTACAGATACGCAGTATTTT. Its translation: CASSYSGGGVTDTQYF.

This clonotype was seen more than once but under ten times. The CDR3 nucleotides are TGTGCCAGCAGTTTAGCGCTGGCGGACACAGATACGCAGTATTTT. Amino acids: CASSLALADTDTQYF. The chain joins TRBV12-3 or TRBV12-4 to TRBJ2-3; D remains unclear. This CDR3 region has 15 residues. V dropped 0 bases and J dropped 2 bases, with 9 bases sitting between them.

This clonotype was seen more than once but under ten times. V gene TRBV12-3 or TRBV12-4 combines with J gene TRBJ1-2, with a possible D match to TRBD1 (6 bases). Trimming removed 1 base at V and 4 bases at J, with 10 bases between. The CDR3 runs to 14 residues. The CDR3 bases are TGTGCCAGCAGTTTAGGAGGACAGATCTATGGCTACACCTTC. This translates into CASSLGGQIYGYTF.

This clonotype has only a few counts. The rearrangement joins TRBV5-6 to TRBJ2-7, with 10 bases matching TRBD2. Germline trimming cut 6 bases from V and 3 bases from J; bases unmatched to any gene: 12. The CDR3 is 16 residues long. The V gene's germline CDR1 is SGHDT and CDR2 YYEEEE. The CDR3 coding sequence is TGTGCCAGCACCCCACTAAAGCGGGAGGGCGGCTACGAGCAGTACTTC. Translation gives CASTPLKREGGYEQYF.

The rearrangement uses TRBV5-1 and TRBJ2-2; D tentatively fits TRBD1 or TRBD2 (5 bases each). The CDR3 spans 15 residues. The germline CDR1 and CDR2 sequences are SGHRS and YFSETQ. V lost 4 bases, J lost 5 bases, and 15 bases lay in between. This CDR3 reads CASSPARGWTGELFF. The CDR3 DNA is TGCGCCAGCAGCCCCGCCCGGGGCTGGACCGGGGAGCTGTTTTTT.

This chain uses TRBV7-3 with TRBJ1-2, with D perhaps TRBD1 (6 bases). Germline CDR1 SGHTA, CDR2 FQGTGA. The CDR3 loop spans 15 amino acids. V lost 3 bases, J lost 6 bases, and 17 bases lay in between. The DNA of the CDR3 is TGTGCCAGCAGCTTTTCCCCAACAGGGCGGGATGGCTACACCTTC. Its protein is CASSFSPTGRDGYTF.

V is TRBV7-9 and J is TRBJ2-2, with 9 bases fitting TRBD2. V lost 4 bases and J lost 6; bases outside the gene matches: 12. CDR3 length: 17 residues. Germline loops: CDR1 SEHNR, CDR2 FQNEAQ (reference sequence). CDR3 bases: TGTGCCAGCAGCTCCCTAGCGGGACTAGAGGTTTCCGGGGAGCTGTTTTTT. Translating it yields CASSSLAGLEVSGELFF.

The V call is TRBV2, the J call TRBJ1-2, with D possibly matching TRBD1 (6 bases). The CDR3 contains 15 residues. The ends were cut back, 0 bases at V and 2 bases at J, with 10 bases in the middle. CDR1 and CDR2 (germline): SNHLY, FYNNEI. CDR3 amino acids: CASSEAGGANYGYTF. In nucleotides, the CDR3 is TGTGCCAGCAGTGAAGCGGGGGGGGCGAACTATGGCTACACCTTC.

This clonotype has only one observation. The chain links TRBV15 to TRBJ1-1, with D perhaps matching TRBD1 (5 bases). The CDR3 consists of 15 residues. In germline, CDR1 is LNHNV, CDR2 YYDKDF (reference sequence). V shed 2 bases and J shed 7 bases, with 17 bases lying between them. The CDR3 DNA reads TGTGCCACCAGCAGAACTTCCGACAGTAATATTGAAGCTTTCTTT. This encodes CATSRTSDSNIEAFF.

This clonotype was observed a few times. The CDR3 DNA reads as TGCGCCAGCAGCTTGACGGGGGACGGCACAGATACGCAGTATTTT. Its translation is CASSLTGDGTDTQYF. The rearrangement uses TRBV5-1 and TRBJ2-3, with TRBD2 as a possible D gene (6 bases). Germline V gene lookup returns CDR1 SGHRS and CDR2 YFSETQ. The V end was cut by 1 base, the J end by 1 base, with 10 bases between. The CDR3 sequence is 15 residues long.

In this sample, this clonotype turned up a few times. The chain recombines TRBV27 with TRBJ2-5; the match to TRBD2 covers 10 bases. The V and J ends lost 5 bases and 6 bases, in that order; junction bases with no gene match: 3. Germline assignment: CDR1 MNHEY and CDR2 SMNVEV (reference sequence). The CDR3 is 13 amino acids. The CDR3 sequence: CASSKREGKTQYF. The DNA of the CDR3 is TGTGCCAGCAGTAAGCGGGAGGGGAAGACCCAGTACTTC.

The rearrangement uses TRBV12-5 and TRBJ2-3; 10 bases line up with TRBD1. The CDR3 totals 15 residues. Losses at the gene ends were 6 bases for V and 1 base for J; bases not matched to a gene: 4. Germline V gives CDR1 LGHNT, CDR2 FRNRAP. CDR3 sequence (DNA): TGTGCTAGTGGCCTCGGACAGGGGGGCACAGATACGCAGTATTTT. Residues: CASGLGQGGTDTQYF.

The chain is built from TRBV18 and TRBJ2-7; D uncertain. There are 15 residues in the CDR3. The germline V gene encodes CDR1 KGHSH and CDR2 LQKENI. The ends were cut back, 2 bases at V and 0 bases at J, with 11 bases in the middle. Here the CDR3 reads CASSPDRQASYEQYF. Here the CDR3 DNA reads TGTGCCAGCTCACCAGATCGCCAGGCCTCCTACGAGCAGTACTTC.

The rearrangement uses TRBV5-6 and TRBJ2-7; D unresolved. Germline V gene data show CDR1 as SGHDT and CDR2 as YYEEEE. Trimming shortened V by 2 bases and J by 5 bases, and 14 bases separated the two germline ends. The CDR3 sequence is 14 residues long. In DNA form, the CDR3 reads TGTGCCAGCAGCTTCAGCAGAGGCTGGGACGAGCAGTACTTC. Its protein is CASSFSRGWDEQYF.

A few counts support this clonotype. The chain employs TRBV29-1 and TRBJ1-1; TRBD1 agrees at 7 bases. Per germline, CDR1 SQVTM and CDR2 ANQGSEA. CDR3 size: 10 residues. The ends lost 7 bases at V and 6 bases at J; junction bases unmatched: 2. The CDR3 protein is CSAGTAEAFF. The CDR3 DNA follows: TGCAGCGCCGGGACAGCTGAAGCTTTCTTT.

This clonotype has only a few counts. V usage is TRBV6-1 and J usage is TRBJ2-5; 9 bases match TRBD1. This CDR3 comprises 15 residues. V lost 8 bases, J lost 4 bases, and 11 bases stayed unmatched. The germline CDR1 and CDR2 sequences are MNHNS and SASEGT. CDR3 sequence reads: CASVVQGASGETQYF. Here the CDR3 DNA reads TGTGCCAGCGTCGTACAGGGGGCCTCTGGAGAGACCCAGTACTTC.

This clonotype appeared a few times. The chain has TRBV1 and TRBJ2-1; TRBD1, the table's D call, was not compared with the DNA. TRBV1 constitutes a pseudogene. This CDR3 spans 16 amino acids. The CDR3 loop reads CTSSQDTGQGDNEQFF. For the CDR3, the DNA is TGCACCAGCAGCCAAGATACGGGACAGGGAGACAATGAGCAGTTCTTC.

This clonotype was detected only a few times. The genes are TRBV7-6 and TRBJ1-2; TRBD1 matches at 7 bases. Germline loops: CDR1 SGHVS, CDR2 FNYEAQ. This CDR3 has 15 amino acids. The V segment lost 4 bases and the J segment 6 bases; nucleotides outside the gene matches: 11. The CDR3 coding sequence is TGTGCCAGCAGCTCTATCCTCGGGACAGATGATGGCTACACCTTC. The encoded protein is CASSSILGTDDGYTF.

This clonotype was counted a few times. The V call is TRBV20-1, the J call TRBJ1-1; TRBD1 agrees at 7 bases. The germline V gene has CDR1 DFQATT and CDR2 SNEGSKA (reference sequence). With 0 bases clipped from V and 2 bases from J, the junction kept 3 bases outside the gene matches. The CDR3 runs 14 residues. DNA for the CDR3: TGCAGTGCTAGAGATCCAGGGGGAAACACTGAAGCTTTCTTT. This gives the protein CSARDPGGNTEAFF.